This T cell receptor beta chain was sequenced during a study of response to subunit inactivated influenza vaccine. V was clipped by 0 bases and J by 10 bases, with 12 bases between them. Germline V lookup: CDR1 SGHNT, CDR2 YENEEA. There are 13 residues in the CDR3. This clonotype appeared a few times. MiXCR, run by TCRdb on the RT-PCR reads, gives a single entry per CDR3 protein. Seen here are some 550,000 distinct CDR3 sequences, 20% to 25% observed once, and the top ten hold approximately 3%. The sample was also linked to a second study, of T cells expressing NK-cell markers. This second study says: Production of TCR beta cDNA relied on 5'RACE template switching with UMIs. Sorted T-cell subsets CD3+CD56+NKG2C+, CD3+CD56+NKG2C- and CD3+CD56-NKG2C+ were TCR beta-sequenced. Of eight sequenced donors, seven were HCMV-seropositive and one HCMV-seronegative. Of CD8+ T cells, 1.0-7.0% belonged to dominant NKG2C+ clonotypes in five to seven donors. The CD3+CD56-NKG2C+ fraction was also led by these clonotypes in a few donors.

The sequencing used CD4+ T cells sorted from PBMCs, collected about 12 days after vaccination. The receptor's source is a man aged 50-59 years who received an inactivated influenza vaccine. The chain uses TRBV11-3 and TRBJ2-5; the D gene is possibly TRBD1 (5 bases). The CDR3 here is CASSLDSRARQYF. The CDR3 DNA is TGTGCCAGCAGCTTAGACTCCAGGGCACGCCAGTACTTC.